The 4 T cell receptor beta chains in this list originate from one sample, sequenced in a study of PD-L1 blockade in urothelial cancer. Time point of the sample: peripheral blood 6 weeks after treatment start. Clones were read by immunoSEQ multiplex PCR, and TCRdb kept only the in-frame ones, dropping some. The table lists roughly 120,000 clones, around 89% of them singletons. Sequences were derived from PBMCs, sampled around atezolizumab (anti-PD-L1) treatment. These receptors were obtained from a man aged 55-75 years with urothelial cancer.

V is TRBV4-3 and J is TRBJ2-1; 10 bases agree with TRBD1. J was trimmed by 7 bases and V by 3 bases; bases with no gene match: 9. The CDR3 runs to 16 residues. Germline V gene data show CDR1 as LGHNA and CDR2 as YSLEER. CDR3 bases: TGCGCCAGCAGCCAGCCGGGACAGGGGAGTAGGAATGAGCAGTTCTTC. Protein sequence: CASSQPGQGSRNEQFF.

The chain uses TRBV6-1 and TRBJ2-3; D is possibly TRBD1 (5 bases). V was shortened by 7 bases and J by 4 bases, with 12 bases between the two germline ends. The CDR3 totals 13 residues. CDR1 is MNHNS, CDR2 SASEGT, per germline. CDR3 DNA sequence: TGTGCCAGCAAGGGGTCGGCGGCAGATACGCAGTATTTT. Residues: CASKGSAADTQYF.

The chain uses TRBV30 and TRBJ1-2; 9 bases line up with TRBD1. After removal of 2 bases from V and 4 bases from J, the junction contained 5 bases not matched to a gene. The CDR3 loop spans 14 amino acids. The germline gives CDR1 GTSNPN, CDR2 SVGIG (reference sequence). The chain's CDR3 is CAWSKGQGPYGYTF. The CDR3 coding sequence is TGTGCCTGGAGTAAGGGACAGGGACCCTATGGCTACACCTTC.

The genes are TRBV10-3 and TRBJ2-3; D is unclear. This CDR3 comprises 13 residues. The germline V gene encodes CDR1 ENHRY and CDR2 SYGVKD. V lost 6 bases and J lost 4, with 11 bases in between. Written as DNA, the CDR3 is TGTGCCATCAGGACGGGTTCCGCAGATACGCAGTATTTT. Protein: CAIRTGSADTQYF.